The rows below give T cell receptor beta chains drawn from one sample of a study of blood T cells in healthy people across ages. TCRdb analysed the 5' RACE reads with MiXCR anew, one entry per CDR3 protein. The table records over a million distinct CDR3 sequences, over 35% of them present only once. The sample consisted of blood. These receptors all stem from a woman aged 60-75 years in good health. Each CDR3 is given with its conserved first and last residue.

v_gene | CDR3aa
TRBV7-3 | CASSAVGTGVETQYF
TRBV28 | CASGINSPLHF
TRBV20-1 | CSARGLNQETQYF
TRBV7-2 | CASSLMTGSEQYF
TRBV20-1 | CSAGARLADPYEQYF
TRBV4-2 | CASSRLGSYNEQFF
TRBV27 | CASRRGGTYEQYF
TRBV20-1 | CSARVPSSGETQYF
TRBV29-1 | CSVVKLNQETQYF
TRBV25-1 | CASSDPDRFGEQYF
TRBV2 | CASLVAGEQFF
TRBV15 | CATSREPGGSGLYEQYF
TRBV27 | CASSTAGLAGGWGEQFF
TRBV28 | CASSPRWAEAFF
TRBV5-6 | CASSLEGSGRDTDTQYF
TRBV20-1 | CSASAGDSPLHF
TRBV29-1 | CSVATGGGYEQYF
TRBV11-2 | CASRSVTGPYEQYF
TRBV20-1 | CSARDGQQLAKNIQYF
TRBV18 | CASSPEQISYEQYF
TRBV2 | CASLLVNYGYTF
TRBV20-1 | CSASTTDGESSNQPQHF
TRBV28 | CATTGGGDIVRDYNGQFF
TRBV7-9 | CASSRSWSYNEQFF
TRBV6-4 | CASSDSGTEPYNEQFF
TRBV27 | CASSPGGSGYGYTF
TRBV4-1 | CASSQDQGGSYEQYF
TRBV9 | CASSPQGSGRIHEQFF
TRBV12-3/TRBV12-4 | CANSPGTATYEQYF
TRBV12-3/TRBV12-4 | CASPIESGQNIQYF
TRBV2 | CASRPGRGMFF
TRBV5-1 | CASSFGARTSGEETQYF
TRBV27 | CASSLSFYNEQFF
TRBV4-1 | CASSQDPWGGSYNEQFF
TRBV5-1 | CASSLVLPGQSYEQYF
TRBV12-3/TRBV12-4 | CASSLLTGGGTGELFF
TRBV5-6 | CASNRDSRDTEAFF
TRBV29-1 | CSVEGRVVAGASTDTQYF
TRBV6-2/TRBV6-3 | CASIQDRAKNIQYF
TRBV14 | CASSSNLQGPQSALHF
TRBV6-6 | CASSSPRESSYNEQYF
TRBV30 | CAWSDGRKKTQYF
TRBV10-3 | CAIRVQETQYF
TRBV20-1 | CSAPPTSGSADTQYF
TRBV20-1 | CSARKTGVRDQPQHF
TRBV2 | CASGPGLVYEQFF